This TCR beta chain came from a study of T cell repertoires in cytomegalovirus infection. Findings and limits, study-wide: HLA-C-restricted CMV-specific TCR beta clonotypes prevailed in the ex vivo response.

V was pared by 0 bases and J by 6 bases, with 8 bases between. Germline values: CDR1 SEHNR, CDR2 FQNEAQ (reference sequence). The CDR3 loop spans 13 amino acids. Each CDR3 protein gets one entry after TCRdb re-called the reads with MiXCR. This table holds approximately 910,000 distinct CDR3 sequences, around 31% found once. This clonotype has a handful of counts. Its specificity is not known. This sample comprised cultured CD8+ T cells from PBMCs, obtained from culture after CMV antigen stimulation. The receptor was derived from a human donor in good health (CMV status not recorded). Some clones in this sample may be carry-over from other donors' samples. The rearrangement links TRBV7-9 to TRBJ1-1; D not certain. The CDR3 region has the DNA TGTGCCAGCAGCTTAGCCCGGGCCGCTGAAGCTTTCTTT. Its protein is CASSLARAAEAFF.